This T cell receptor beta chain stems from a study of OX40 agonist ivuxolimab in advanced cancers. This table comes from immunoSEQ multiplex PCR, and its TCRdb copy is limited to in-frame clones, with some not included. The sample lists some 60,000 clones; around 90% were seen once. V was shortened by 5 bases and J by 4 bases, with 17 bases between the two germline ends. Germline V lookup: CDR1 MNHEY, CDR2 SVGAGI. The CDR3 extends over 15 amino acids. This chain links TRBV6-5 with TRBJ1-2, with D possibly being TRBD1 (6 bases). This specimen was CD4+ or CD8+ T cells sorted from blood, taken in a trial of the OX40 agonist ivuxolimab. The TCR was taken from an adult with an advanced solid tumor such as melanoma, head and neck, liver or kidney cancer. The CDR3 region is CASSKEQGGLYGYTF. CDR3 in DNA: TGTGCCAGCAGTAAGGAACAGGGTGGGCTCTATGGCTACACCTTC.